The clone carrying this TCR beta chain was observed once. Its antigen remains unidentified. Germline lookup yields CDR1 SGHRS and CDR2 YFSETQ. CDR3 size: 16 residues. J lost 1 base, V lost 4 bases, and 9 bases had no gene match. These data belong to a study of response to subunit inactivated influenza vaccine. Study-wide results and caveats: The authors suggested that few new T cells are recruited per seasonal influenza vaccination.

TCRdb reprocessed the RT-PCR reads via MiXCR and lists one record per CDR3 protein. Here the sample spans roughly 460,000 distinct CDR3 sequences, about 10% being singletons. This clonotype originated in a man in his fifties or sixties who received an inactivated influenza vaccine. The chain combines TRBV5-1 with TRBJ1-1; 8 nucleotides align to TRBD1. The sample in question was PBMCs from blood, obtained around seven weeks after vaccination. CDR3 DNA sequence: TGCGCCAGCAGCGCCTCAGGGGGCGCGGGGAACACTGAAGCTTTCTTT. Translation: CASSASGGAGNTEAFF.